Below, 21 T cell receptor beta chains from the same sample are listed, as sequenced in a study of cytomegalovirus exposure and HLA in healthy donors. Produced via immunoSEQ multiplex PCR; TCRdb's table is partial and in-frame only. The table lists tens of thousands of clones, approximately 93% of them singletons. Sequencing was done on a sample of PBMCs. The receptor set was obtained from a man younger than 35 in good health and CMV-seronegative.

The chain links TRBV19 to TRBJ1-2; 8 nucleotides line up with TRBD1. V dropped 7 bases and J dropped 7; count of bases not matched to a gene: 8. Germline V gene sequence: CDR1 LNHDA, CDR2 SQIVND (reference sequence). The CDR3 is 13 residues long. This CDR3 reads CASTRGLDGGYTF. The DNA of the CDR3 is TGTGCCAGTACCAGGGGGCTTGACGGTGGCTACACCTTC.

The chain is built from TRBV6-5 and TRBJ1-2; D uncertain. Germline CDR1 is MNHEY and CDR2 is SVGAGI. This CDR3 comprises 11 residues. CDR3 sequence (DNA): TGTGTAACCCACACTAACTATGGCTACACCTTC. This codes for CVTHTNYGYTF.

The chain uses TRBV9 and TRBJ2-2; D remains unclear. Germline assignment: CDR1 SGDLS and CDR2 YYNGEE. The CDR3 spans 11 residues. V gave up 4 bases and J gave up 7 bases, with 5 bases separating them. CDR3 bases: TGTGCCAGCAGCTCGGGCGGGGAGCTGTTTTTT. Protein: CASSSGGELFF.

V and J are TRBV29-1 and TRBJ2-7; D gene ambiguous. The CDR3 loop spans 12 amino acids. The germline V and J ends were trimmed by 5 bases and 0 bases, with 8 bases remaining between them. Germline loops: CDR1 SQVTM, CDR2 ANQGSEA. CDR3 in DNA: TGCAGCGTTTCAGTCAGCTCCTACGAGCAGTACTTC. Protein product: CSVSVSSYEQYF.

This sequence joins TRBV7-9 and TRBJ1-4; D not certain. Trimming cost V 3 bases and J 4 bases, with 18 bases left between them. The germline CDR1 and CDR2 sequences are SEHNR and FQNEAQ (reference sequence). The CDR3 runs 17 residues. DNA for the CDR3: TGTGCCAGCAGCTTCGGCCGCTCGGGTCCCTTTAATGAAAAACTGTTTTTT. It yields the protein CASSFGRSGPFNEKLFF.

The CDR3 spells CSVLTGVEQYF. The DNA of the CDR3 is TGCAGCGTTTTGACAGGGGTCGAGCAGTACTTC. The V gene is TRBV29-1, the J gene TRBJ2-7; TRBD1 agrees at 8 bases. The V segment lost 5 bases and the J segment 6 bases; nucleotides outside the gene matches: 3. From germline, CDR1 is SQVTM and CDR2 ANQGSEA. The length of the CDR3 is 11 residues.

The count of this clone is one. The V and J genes are TRBV7-6 and TRBJ1-1, with D tentatively TRBD1 (5 bases). CDR3 length: 16 amino acids. CDR1 SGHVS and CDR2 FNYEAQ come from the germline V gene. Trimming removed 3 bases from V and 0 bases from J, with 14 bases in between. In nucleotides, the CDR3 is TGTGCCAGCAGCTTCCGGGCGGGGGTAATGAACACTGAAGCTTTCTTT. Its translation is CASSFRAGVMNTEAFF.

V usage is TRBV5-1 and J usage is TRBJ2-7, with a weak D call TRBD1 (5 bases). Per germline, CDR1 SGHRS and CDR2 YFSETQ. The CDR3 sequence is 15 residues long. V was shortened by 4 bases and J by 0 bases, with 14 bases between the two germline ends. In DNA, the CDR3 is TGCGCCAGCAGCGTGAGTTGGACAAGCTCCTACGAGCAGTACTTC. It encodes CASSVSWTSSYEQYF.

The chain uses TRBV5-1 and TRBJ1-6, with TRBD1 matching over 7 bases. Germline CDR1 reads SGHRS; CDR2 reads YFSETQ. V shed 1 base and J 8 bases; nucleotides not matched to a gene: 3. The CDR3 totals 14 residues. The CDR3 loop reads CASSLTGVDSPLHF. The CDR3 DNA reads as TGCGCCAGCAGCTTGACAGGGGTGGATTCACCCCTCCACTTT.

V usage is TRBV2 and J usage is TRBJ2-2, with TRBD1 identical over 12 bases. CDR1 is SNHLY, CDR2 FYNNEI, per germline. CDR3 size: 15 residues. V was pared by 6 bases and J by 7 bases, with 6 bases of the junction left unmatched. This CDR3 is CASRRDRGRGGELFF. As DNA, the CDR3 is TGTGCCAGCAGACGGGACAGGGGGCGCGGCGGGGAGCTGTTTTTT.

V gene TRBV5-1 combines with J gene TRBJ1-6; TRBD1 is a possible D gene (6 bases). Germline loops: CDR1 SGHRS, CDR2 YFSETQ. The V end was cut by 3 bases, the J end by 0 bases, with 16 bases between. This CDR3 spans 18 amino acids. DNA for the CDR3: TGCGCCAGCAGCTCTCGGACAGCACTTAGCTCCTATAATTCACCCCTCCACTTT. Translated, it gives CASSSRTALSSYNSPLHF. The full variable domain, its missing parts supplied by reference TRBV5-1 and TRBJ1-6, is KAGVTQTPRYLIKTRGQQVTLSCSPISGHRSVSWYQQTPGQGLQFLFEYFSETQRNKGNFPGRFSGRQFSNSRSEMNVSTLELGDSALYLCASSSRTALSSYNSPLHFGNGTRLTVT.

V is TRBV27 and J is TRBJ2-1; D possibly corresponds to TRBD2 (6 bases). The length of the CDR3 is 15 residues. V dropped 4 bases and J dropped 3 bases, with 13 bases sitting between them. Germline V gives CDR1 MNHEY, CDR2 SMNVEV (reference sequence). The CDR3 sequence is CASSYGGKLYNEQFF. The CDR3 nucleotides are TGTGCCAGCAGTTACGGCGGGAAACTCTACAATGAGCAGTTCTTC.

This chain joins TRBV5-1 and TRBJ2-2; D possibly corresponds to TRBD2 (5 bases). V was pared by 4 bases and J by 5 bases, with 15 bases between. The CDR3 runs 15 residues. Looked up from germline, CDR1 is SGHRS and CDR2 is YFSETQ. The DNA of the CDR3 is TGCGCCAGCAGCACCGCTCTAGCCAGGACCGGGGAGCTGTTTTTT. As protein: CASSTALARTGELFF.

The chain uses TRBV28 and TRBJ2-7; 11 bases agree with TRBD1. Losses at the gene ends were 6 bases for V and 2 bases for J; bases not matched to a gene: 6. Germline loops: CDR1 MDHEN, CDR2 SYDVKM. The CDR3 covers 15 residues. The CDR3 is CASRTGTGGAYEQYF. In DNA, the CDR3 is TGTGCCAGCAGAACCGGGACAGGGGGGGCCTACGAGCAGTACTTC.

The chain links TRBV30 to TRBJ2-1; 10 bases match TRBD2. Germline CDR1 reads GTSNPN; CDR2 reads SVGIG (reference sequence). The length of the CDR3 is 15 residues. J gave up 7 bases and V 2 bases, and 8 bases lay outside the gene matches. Here the CDR3 DNA reads TGTGCCTGGAGTCCGGAGGTAGCGGGAGGTAATGAGCAGTTCTTC. Amino acid sequence: CAWSPEVAGGNEQFF.

The DNA for the CDR3 is TGTGCCTGGAGTCCACAGTTTAGCTCCTACAATGAGCAGTTCTTC. Its protein product is CAWSPQFSSYNEQFF. The V call is TRBV30, the J call TRBJ2-1, with no clear D. In germline, CDR1 is GTSNPN, CDR2 SVGIG (reference sequence). The CDR3 runs 15 residues. The V gene lost 2 bases and the J gene lost 0 bases, with 11 bases spanning the gap.

CDR3 sequence reads: CASSATSGRTDTQYF. The CDR3 nucleotides read TGTGCCAGCAGTGCAACTAGCGGGAGAACAGATACGCAGTATTTT. This chain uses TRBV2 with TRBJ2-3; 11 bases align to TRBD2. The V gene's germline CDR1 is SNHLY and CDR2 FYNNEI. The CDR3 totals 15 residues. J gave up 3 bases and V 4 bases, and 3 bases lay outside the gene matches.

This clone appeared a single time. This rearrangement joins TRBV6-1 to TRBJ2-7; maybe TRBD2 (6 bases). CDR1 and CDR2 from the germline V gene are MNHNS and SASEGT. The CDR3 runs 12 residues. The V and J ends lost 6 bases and 1 base respectively, with 7 bases between them. CDR3 region: CASRLASYEQYF. The DNA for the CDR3 is TGTGCCAGCAGACTAGCATCCTACGAGCAGTACTTC.

This chain uses TRBV7-9 with TRBJ1-1, with unresolved D. V dropped 2 bases and J dropped 1 base, with 11 bases sitting between them. CDR3 length: 15 residues. Germline CDR1 is SEHNR and CDR2 is FQNEAQ (reference sequence). CDR3 nucleotide sequence: TGTGCCAGCAGCTTAAGGCACAGAGAGAACACTGAAGCTTTCTTT. Amino acids: CASSLRHRENTEAFF.

The CDR3 here is CASSQDNRQGYQPQHF. CDR3 sequence (DNA): TGCGCCAGCAGCCAAGATAATCGGCAGGGGTATCAGCCCCAGCATTTT. The chain couples TRBV4-3 to TRBJ1-5; D may be TRBD1 (6 bases). Germline values: CDR1 LGHNA, CDR2 YSLEER. The V gene lost 0 bases and the J gene lost 5 bases, with 14 bases spanning the gap. CDR3 length: 16 amino acids.

CDR3 loop: CATRFTGNSPLHF. The CDR3 bases are TGTGCCACCCGATTTACAGGGAATTCACCCCTCCACTTT. This chain connects TRBV10-3 to TRBJ1-6; a possible D gene is TRBD1 (6 bases). Germline values: CDR1 ENHRY, CDR2 SYGVKD. The CDR3 is 13 amino acids. The V and J ends lost 10 bases and 7 bases respectively, with 14 bases between them.